The 25 T cell receptor beta chains listed next were all sequenced from one sample in a study of CXCR3-negative and CXCR3-positive naive CD8 T cells. General study points: When CXCR3-positive naive cells were set against CXCR3-negative naive cells, the former had more hydrophobic TRB CDR3s.

5' RACE with UMI labels generated the TRB cDNA libraries. TCRdb reanalyzed the 5' RACE reads and collapses them to one entry per CDR3 protein, without DNA. The listing records tens of thousands of distinct CDR3 sequences. No antigens are known for them. The specimen was naive CXCR3+ CD8+ T cells from blood. Regarding subset: CD45RO-CCR7+CD27+CD95- naive CD8+ T cells expressing CXCR3 (TNR3+). The receptors were sampled from a human donor in good health. Some clones in this sample may be carry-over from other donors' samples.

V gene TRBV12-3 or TRBV12-4 combines with J gene TRBJ1-5. The length of the CDR3 is 12 residues. The CDR3 is CASRGEDQPQHF.

CDR3: CSASWDSSYEQYF. V gene TRBV20-1 combines with J gene TRBJ2-7; checking the TCRdb D call of TRBD2 is not possible without DNA. Germline V CDR1 and CDR2: DFQATT, SNEGSKA (reference sequence). The CDR3 consists of 13 residues.

The rearrangement links TRBV7-3 to TRBJ2-1; TCRdb gives TRBD2 as the D gene, but with no DNA this cannot be confirmed. Per germline, CDR1 SGHTA and CDR2 FQGTGA. The CDR3 is made up of 16 amino acids. CDR3 in amino acids: CASSHRPGREDDEQFF.

The chain carries TRBV6-1 and TRBJ2-2; without DNA, the TCRdb call of TRBD1 cannot be checked. Looked up from germline, CDR1 is MNHNS and CDR2 is SASEGT. This CDR3 has 14 residues. This CDR3 is CASSPAPGDGELFF.

The rearrangement uses TRBV7-9 and TRBJ2-1; no DNA is available, so the TRBD1 call from TCRdb remains unchecked. Germline CDR1 reads SEHNR; CDR2 reads FQNEAQ (reference sequence). The CDR3 runs 12 residues. The CDR3 region is CASSLGLRDKIF. The entire variable domain, with the rest obtained from reference TRBV7-9 and TRBJ2-1, is as follows: DTGVSQNPRHKITKRGQNVTFRCDPISEHNRLYWYRQTLGQGPEFLTYFQNEAQLEKSRLLSDRFSAERPKGSFSTLEIQRTEQGDSAMYLCASSLGLRDKIFGPGTRLTVL.

The chain links TRBV20-1 to TRBJ2-3; the TCRdb call, TRBD1, lacks DNA for checking. Germline CDR1 reads DFQATT; CDR2 reads SNEGSKA (reference sequence). The CDR3 totals 17 residues. CDR3 region: CSARDYSGERGPDTQYF.

The V gene is TRBV11-2, the J gene TRBJ2-7. Germline CDR1 and CDR2: SGHAT and FQNNGV. The CDR3 loop spans 13 amino acids. CDR3 sequence reads: CASSLQGPYEQYF.

The chain combines TRBV28 with TRBJ1-5. This CDR3 has 13 amino acids. The germline gives CDR1 MDHEN, CDR2 SYDVKM. The CDR3 reads CASSFPSNQPQHF. Complete variable domain (other parts from reference TRBV28 and TRBJ1-5): DVKVTQSSRYLVKRTGEKVFLECVQDMDHENMFWYRQDPGLGLRLIYFSYDVKMKEKGDIPEGYSVSREKKERFSLILESASTNQTSMYLCASSFPSNQPQHFGDGTRLSIL.

The chain carries TRBV12-3 or TRBV12-4 and TRBJ2-1; there is no DNA to check the TCRdb D call of TRBD2. This CDR3 comprises 15 residues. CDR3 sequence reads: CASSFLAGGVNEQFF.

The V gene is TRBV11-2, the J gene TRBJ2-1; TCRdb names TRBD2, which stays unverified in the absence of DNA. Per germline, CDR1 SGHAT and CDR2 FQNNGV. The CDR3 has 16 amino acids. CDR3 loop: CASTDQTSHAYNEQFF.

The rearrangement uses TRBV4-3 and TRBJ2-6; TCRdb's D call of TRBD1 is untestable without DNA. Looked up from germline, CDR1 is LGHNA and CDR2 is YSLEER. The CDR3 has 20 amino acids. The CDR3 loop is CASSQEGDREWYSGANVLTF.

J is TRBJ2-7 and V is TRBV10-3; TCRdb calls TRBD2, which cannot be checked without DNA. Germline lookup yields CDR1 ENHRY and CDR2 SYGVKD. CDR3 length: 15 residues. The CDR3 loop is CAISESASGGYEQYF.

The chain couples TRBV20-1 to TRBJ2-4; TCRdb calls TRBD2, which cannot be checked without DNA. CDR3 length: 18 amino acids. Germline CDR1 is DFQATT and CDR2 is SNEGSKA (reference sequence). CDR3 amino acids: CSAPLRLAGGQGKNIQYF.

The chain couples TRBV12-3 or TRBV12-4 to TRBJ2-4; TCRdb's D call of TRBD2 is untestable without DNA. The CDR3 has 17 amino acids. CDR3 sequence reads: CASSFSPEPVAKNIQYF.

The V call is TRBV29-1, the J call TRBJ2-1; the TRBD2 assignment by TCRdb is unverifiable without DNA. CDR1 is SQVTM, CDR2 ANQGSEA, per germline. CDR3 length equals 14 residues. The CDR3 sequence: CSVVLAGGPNEQFF.

The genes are TRBV28 and TRBJ2-5; the D gene TCRdb calls, TRBD1, cannot be checked with no DNA. CDR3 length equals 16 residues. Germline CDR1 is MDHEN and CDR2 is SYDVKM. The CDR3 reads CASSFFRVDGKETQYF.

This CDR3 reads CASSSLLGDSKPYEQYF. The chain recombines TRBV28 with TRBJ2-7; TCRdb lists TRBD1, though no DNA is available to test this call. There are 17 residues in the CDR3. The germline CDR1 and CDR2 sequences are MDHEN and SYDVKM.

V and J are TRBV7-3 and TRBJ2-3; TCRdb indicates TRBD2, and absent DNA this call remains unverified. The CDR3 has 15 residues. The germline V gene has CDR1 SGHTA and CDR2 FQGTGA. The CDR3 sequence is CASSLSGSWTDTQYF.

The chain has TRBV5-1 and TRBJ2-5; the TRBD1 assignment by TCRdb is unverifiable without DNA. This CDR3 comprises 14 residues. Per the germline V gene, CDR1 is SGHRS and CDR2 is YFSETQ. The CDR3 reads CASSYRRPEETQYF.

The chain's CDR3 is CASRDDGAVEAFF. The genes are TRBV9 and TRBJ1-1; TCRdb calls TRBD1, which cannot be checked without DNA. The germline CDR1 and CDR2 sequences are SGDLS and YYNGEE. The CDR3 totals 13 residues.

This chain connects TRBV29-1 to TRBJ2-1; the D call of TRBD1 rests on TCRdb alone, since no DNA is present to check it. Germline V gene sequence: CDR1 SQVTM, CDR2 ANQGSEA. The CDR3 is 14 residues long. This CDR3 is CSGGPRGVGNEQFF.

The V and J genes are TRBV7-6 and TRBJ2-6; the TCRdb D gene call, TRBD1, has no DNA to confirm it. CDR1 and CDR2 (germline): SGHVS, FNYEAQ. The length of the CDR3 is 19 residues. This chain's CDR3 is CASSPTLTGIIAGANVLTF.

The chain uses TRBV29-1 and TRBJ2-3; TCRdb calls TRBD1, which cannot be checked without DNA. The germline gives CDR1 SQVTM, CDR2 ANQGSEA. CDR3 length: 13 amino acids. The CDR3 sequence: CSTGTGGTDTQYF.

The genes are TRBV28 and TRBJ2-3; TCRdb's assignment of TRBD1 cannot be checked, as there is no DNA. CDR1 and CDR2 (germline): MDHEN, SYDVKM. The CDR3 is 14 amino acids. The CDR3 spells CASSSGPGTDTQYF.

This chain uses TRBV28 with TRBJ1-1. Germline V gene sequence: CDR1 MDHEN, CDR2 SYDVKM. The CDR3 covers 13 residues. CDR3 in amino acids: CASSLYRGTEAFF.